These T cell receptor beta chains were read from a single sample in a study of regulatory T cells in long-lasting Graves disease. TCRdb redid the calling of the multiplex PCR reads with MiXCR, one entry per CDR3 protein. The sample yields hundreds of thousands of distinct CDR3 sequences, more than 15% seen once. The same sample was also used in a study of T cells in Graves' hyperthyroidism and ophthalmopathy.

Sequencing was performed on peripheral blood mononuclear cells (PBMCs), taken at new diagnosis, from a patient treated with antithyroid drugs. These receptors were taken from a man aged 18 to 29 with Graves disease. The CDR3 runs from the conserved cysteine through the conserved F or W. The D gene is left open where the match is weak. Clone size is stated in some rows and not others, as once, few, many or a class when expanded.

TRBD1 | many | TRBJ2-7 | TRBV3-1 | CASGLGQGGSYEQYF | TGTGCCAGCGGGCTGGGACAGGGTGGCTCCTACGAGCAGTACTTC
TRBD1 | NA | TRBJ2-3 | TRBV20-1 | CSASRTGAGTDTQYF | TGCAGTGCTAGCAGGACAGGGGCGGGCACAGATACGCAGTATTTT
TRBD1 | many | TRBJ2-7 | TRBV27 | CASNRDRGNSEQYF | TGTGCCAGCAACCGGGACAGGGGGAATAGCGAGCAGTACTTC
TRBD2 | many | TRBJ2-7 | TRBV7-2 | CASSSNRAGLAGLYEQYF | TGTGCCAGCAGCTCAAATCGTGCGGGACTAGCGGGACTCTACGAGCAGTACTTC
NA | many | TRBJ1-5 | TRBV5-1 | CASSKTGPWPQHF | TGCGCCAGCAGTAAGACAGGCCCCTGGCCCCAGCATTTT
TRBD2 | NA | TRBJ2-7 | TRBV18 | CASSPIFTGLAGEGYEQYF | TGTGCCAGCTCACCGATCTTCACGGGACTAGCGGGAGAGGGTTACGAGCAGTACTTC
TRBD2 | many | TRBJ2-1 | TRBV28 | CASSLWREKFF | TGTGCCAGCAGTTTGTGGCGGGAGAAGTTCTTC
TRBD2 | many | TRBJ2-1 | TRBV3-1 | CASSHGREGYNEQFF | TGTGCCAGCAGCCATGGGAGGGAGGGTTACAATGAGCAGTTCTTC
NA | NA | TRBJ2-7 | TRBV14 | CASSTRSSYEQYF | TGTGCCAGCAGCACGAGGAGCTCCTACGAGCAGTACTTC
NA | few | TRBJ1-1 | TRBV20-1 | CSASVDLNTEAFF | TGCAGTGCTAGTGTGGACCTGAACACTGAAGCTTTCTTT
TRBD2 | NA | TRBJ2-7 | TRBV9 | CASSPSSGPHEQYF | TGTGCCAGCAGCCCGTCTAGCGGCCCTCACGAGCAGTACTTC
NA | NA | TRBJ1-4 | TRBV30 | CAWSPGGNEKLFF | TGTGCCTGGAGTCCCGGAGGAAATGAAAAACTGTTTTTT
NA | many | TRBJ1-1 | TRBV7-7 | CASLSGGGKGWHEAFF | TGTGCTAGCCTATCGGGAGGGGGGAAAGGTTGGCATGAAGCTTTCTTT
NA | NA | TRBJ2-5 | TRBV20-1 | CSATDRQETQYF | TGCAGTGCTACGGACAGACAAGAGACCCAGTACTTC
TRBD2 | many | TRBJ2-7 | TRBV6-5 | CASSYGTSNYEQYF | TGTGCCAGCAGTTACGGGACTAGCAACTACGAGCAGTACTTC
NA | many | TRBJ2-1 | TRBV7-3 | CASSLGESSYNEQFF | TGTGCCAGCAGTTTAGGGGAGAGCTCCTACAATGAGCAGTTCTTC
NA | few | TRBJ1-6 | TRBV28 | CASSLRQERSALHF | TGTGCCAGCAGTTTAAGACAGGAGCGTAGCGCCCTCCACTTT
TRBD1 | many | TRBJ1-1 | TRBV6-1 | CASTRQGYNTEAFF | TGTGCCAGTACAAGACAGGGATATAACACTGAAGCTTTCTTT
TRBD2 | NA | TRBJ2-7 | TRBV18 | CASSPSLAGHSYEQYF | TGTGCCAGCTCACCCTCGCTAGCGGGCCACTCCTACGAGCAGTACTTC
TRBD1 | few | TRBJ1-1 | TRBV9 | CASSPGGFDTEAFF | TGTGCCAGCAGCCCAGGGGGGTTTGACACTGAAGCTTTCTTT
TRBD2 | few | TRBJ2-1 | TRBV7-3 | CASSLSRLAGPPFNEQFF | TGTGCCAGCAGCTTATCCCGACTAGCGGGACCTCCTTTCAATGAGCAGTTCTTC
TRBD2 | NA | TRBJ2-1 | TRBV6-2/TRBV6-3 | CASSGLAASYNEQFF | TGTGCCAGCAGTGGACTAGCGGCCTCCTACAATGAGCAGTTCTTC
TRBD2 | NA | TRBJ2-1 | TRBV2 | CASHSSGRATEQFF | TGTGCCAGCCACAGTAGCGGGAGGGCCACAGAGCAGTTCTTC
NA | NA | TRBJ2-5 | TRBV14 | CASSQVDRLVLQETQYF | TGTGCCAGCAGCCAAGTTGACCGACTAGTCTTACAAGAGACCCAGTACTTC
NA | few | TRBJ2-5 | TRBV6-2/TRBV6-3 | CASSYSRLGQETQYF | TGTGCCAGCAGTTACTCGCGACTAGGACAAGAGACCCAGTACTTC
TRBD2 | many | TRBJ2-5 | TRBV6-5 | CASSSLAGGETQYF | TGTGCCAGCAGTTCCCTAGCGGGAGGAGAGACCCAGTACTTC
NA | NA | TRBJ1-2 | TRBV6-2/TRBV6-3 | CASSYPSGAGYTF | TGTGCCAGCAGTTACCCGTCGGGGGCTGGCTACACCTTC
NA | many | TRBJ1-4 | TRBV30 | CAWSVRAGHEKLFF | TGTGCCTGGAGTGTACGGGCAGGCCACGAAAAACTGTTTTTT
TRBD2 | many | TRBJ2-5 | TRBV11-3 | CASSFGGLAGGAARETQYF | TGTGCCAGCAGCTTCGGAGGACTAGCGGGAGGGGCTGCGCGGGAGACCCAGTACTTC
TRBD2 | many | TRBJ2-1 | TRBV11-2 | CASSLHNGRSDEQFF | TGTGCCAGCAGCTTACACAACGGGAGGAGCGATGAGCAGTTCTTC
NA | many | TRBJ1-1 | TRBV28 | CASSLYQPDRLRTEAFF | TGTGCCAGCAGTTTATATCAACCCGACAGGTTACGCACTGAAGCTTTCTTT
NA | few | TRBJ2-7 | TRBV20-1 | CSARDRRTGEITYEQYF | TGCAGTGCTAGAGATCGGCGGACCGGGGAAATAACCTACGAGCAGTACTTC
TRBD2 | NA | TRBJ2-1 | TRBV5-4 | CASSFAGLAGGDEQFF | TGTGCCAGCAGCTTCGCGGGACTAGCGGGAGGGGATGAGCAGTTCTTC
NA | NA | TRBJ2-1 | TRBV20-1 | CSADRDDNEQFF | TGCAGTGCTGACCGGGACGATAATGAGCAGTTCTTC
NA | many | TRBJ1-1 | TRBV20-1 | CSARDRGRGGTEAFF | TGCAGTGCTAGAGATCGGGGAAGGGGGGGCACTGAAGCTTTCTTT
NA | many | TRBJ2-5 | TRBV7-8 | CASSLAVAAQYF | TGTGCCAGCAGCTTAGCGGTGGCGGCCCAGTACTTC
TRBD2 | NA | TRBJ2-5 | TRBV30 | CAWSKLAEETQYF | TGTGCCTGGAGTAAGCTAGCGGAAGAGACCCAGTACTTC
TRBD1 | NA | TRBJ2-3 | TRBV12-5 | CASGLTKWTGDHTQYF | TGTGCTAGTGGTTTGACAAAATGGACAGGGGACCATACGCAGTATTTT
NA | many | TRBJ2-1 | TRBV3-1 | CASGSTSSYNEQFF | TGTGCCAGCGGGTCGACTAGCTCCTACAATGAGCAGTTCTTC
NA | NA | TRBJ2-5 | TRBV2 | CASSDVGPEQYF | TGTGCCAGCAGTGACGTAGGGCCCGAACAGTACTTC
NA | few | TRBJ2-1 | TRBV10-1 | CASSESRPPYNEQFF | TGCGCCAGCAGTGAGTCGAGACCCCCCTACAATGAGCAGTTCTTC
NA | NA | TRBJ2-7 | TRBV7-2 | CASSLLVVGPYEQYF | TGTGCCAGCAGCTTACTCGTGGTGGGGCCTTACGAGCAGTACTTC